This section outlines one T cell receptor (beta chain) sequence together with its context. The data originate from a study of blood T cell repertoires in COVID-19. About the research overall: COVID-19 samples from acute and convalescent phases originated in the United States, Italy and Spain.

In the original workflow: Amplified reference gene primers provided the basis for estimating nucleated cell counts. Libraries were prepared by immunoSEQ multiplex PCR; TCRdb keeps only in-frame clonotypes and omits some of them. V, J and clone size were drawn from that table, and D and trimming were deduced from the DNA. This table holds approximately 76,000 clones, approximately 90% found once. Germline CDR1 WNHNN, CDR2 SYGVQD (reference sequence). V was clipped by 2 bases and J by 2 bases, with 7 bases between them. The CDR3 covers 14 residues. The clonotype comes from a human donor in a cohort sampled during active COVID-19. J is TRBJ1-3 and V is TRBV10-1; D gene unclear. The sequenced material came from peripheral blood. CDR3 protein: CASSEGSTGNTIYF. The CDR3 coding sequence is TGCGCCAGCAGTGAGGGGAGCACTGGAAACACCATATATTTT.